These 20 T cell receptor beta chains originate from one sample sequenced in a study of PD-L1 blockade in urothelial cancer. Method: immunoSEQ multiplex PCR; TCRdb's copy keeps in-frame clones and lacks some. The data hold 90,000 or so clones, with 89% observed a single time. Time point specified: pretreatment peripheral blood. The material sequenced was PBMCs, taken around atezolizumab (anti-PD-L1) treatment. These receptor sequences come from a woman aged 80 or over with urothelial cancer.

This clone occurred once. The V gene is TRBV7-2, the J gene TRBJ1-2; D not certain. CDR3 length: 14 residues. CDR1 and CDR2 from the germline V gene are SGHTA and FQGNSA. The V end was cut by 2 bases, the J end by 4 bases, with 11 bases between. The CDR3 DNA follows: TGTGCCAGCAGCTTACAGGCAGCCTCCTATGGCTACACCTTC. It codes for CASSLQAASYGYTF.

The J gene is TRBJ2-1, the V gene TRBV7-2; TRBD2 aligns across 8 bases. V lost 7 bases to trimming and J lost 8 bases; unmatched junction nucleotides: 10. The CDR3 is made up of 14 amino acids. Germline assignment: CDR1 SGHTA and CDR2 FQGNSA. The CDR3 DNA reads TGTGCCAGCATCACAGCGGGAGTTATAGATGAGCAGTTCTTC. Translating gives CASITAGVIDEQFF.

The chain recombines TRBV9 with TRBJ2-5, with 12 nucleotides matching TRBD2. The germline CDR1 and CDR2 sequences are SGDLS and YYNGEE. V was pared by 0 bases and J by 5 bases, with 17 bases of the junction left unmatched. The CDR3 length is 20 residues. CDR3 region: CASSVGRGTSGPPGLETQYF. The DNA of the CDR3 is TGTGCCAGCAGCGTAGGCCGCGGGACTAGCGGGCCCCCGGGGCTGGAGACCCAGTACTTC. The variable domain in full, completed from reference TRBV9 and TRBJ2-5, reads DSGVTQTPKHLITATGQRVTLRCSPRSGDLSVYWYQQSLDQGLQFLIQYYNGEERAKGNILERFSAQQFPDLHSELNLSSLELGDSALYFCASSVGRGTSGPPGLETQYFGPGTRLLVL.

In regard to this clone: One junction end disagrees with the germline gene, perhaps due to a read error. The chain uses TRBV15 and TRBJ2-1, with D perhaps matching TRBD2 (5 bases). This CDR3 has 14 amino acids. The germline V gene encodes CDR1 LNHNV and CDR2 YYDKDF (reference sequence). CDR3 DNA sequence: TGTGCCACCAGCAGAGAGGACTCCGACAATGAGCAGTTCTTC. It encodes CATSREDSDNEQFF.

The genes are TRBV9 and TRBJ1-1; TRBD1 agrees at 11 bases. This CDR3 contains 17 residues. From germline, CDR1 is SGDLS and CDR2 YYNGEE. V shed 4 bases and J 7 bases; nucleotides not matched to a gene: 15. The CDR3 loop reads CASSPGTGGFLGSEAFF. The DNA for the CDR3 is TGTGCCAGCAGCCCCGGGACAGGGGGATTTCTGGGCAGTGAAGCTTTCTTT.

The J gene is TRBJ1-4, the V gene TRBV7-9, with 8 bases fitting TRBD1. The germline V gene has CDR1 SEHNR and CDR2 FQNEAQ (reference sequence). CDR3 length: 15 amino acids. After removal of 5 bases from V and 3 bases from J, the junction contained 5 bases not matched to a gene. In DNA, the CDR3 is TGTGCCAGCAGCATCCAGACAGGGGCTAATGAAAAACTGTTTTTT. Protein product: CASSIQTGANEKLFF.

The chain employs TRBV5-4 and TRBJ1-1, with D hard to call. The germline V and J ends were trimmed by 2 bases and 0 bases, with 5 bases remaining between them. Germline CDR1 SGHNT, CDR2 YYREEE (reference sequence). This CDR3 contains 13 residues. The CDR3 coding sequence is TGTGCCAGCAGCTTCCGTCTGAACACTGAAGCTTTCTTT. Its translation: CASSFRLNTEAFF.

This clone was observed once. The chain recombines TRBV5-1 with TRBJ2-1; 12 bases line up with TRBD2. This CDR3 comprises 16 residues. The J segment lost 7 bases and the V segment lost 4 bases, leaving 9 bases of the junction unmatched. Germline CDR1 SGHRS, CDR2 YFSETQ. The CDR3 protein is CASSVGLAGLGNEQFF. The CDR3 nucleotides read TGCGCCAGCAGCGTCGGACTAGCGGGATTGGGTAATGAGCAGTTCTTC.

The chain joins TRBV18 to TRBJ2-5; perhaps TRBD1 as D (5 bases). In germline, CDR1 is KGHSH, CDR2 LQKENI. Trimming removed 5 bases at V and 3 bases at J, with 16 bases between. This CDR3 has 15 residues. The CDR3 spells CASSDFQGLEETQYF. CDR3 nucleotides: TGTGCCAGCTCAGATTTCCAGGGCCTCGAAGAGACCCAGTACTTC.

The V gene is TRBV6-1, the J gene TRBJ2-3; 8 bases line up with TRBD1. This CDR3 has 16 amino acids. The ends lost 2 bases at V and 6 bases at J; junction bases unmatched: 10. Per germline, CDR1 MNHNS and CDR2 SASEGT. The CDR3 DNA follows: TGTGCCAGCAGTGAAATAGACAGGGGAAGGGGGGATACGCAGTATTTT. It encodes CASSEIDRGRGDTQYF.

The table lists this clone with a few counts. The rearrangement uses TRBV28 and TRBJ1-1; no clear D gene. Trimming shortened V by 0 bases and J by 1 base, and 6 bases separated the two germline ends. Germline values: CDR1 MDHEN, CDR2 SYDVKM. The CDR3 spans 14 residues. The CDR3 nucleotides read TGTGCCAGCAGTTTATGGGCCCGGAACACTGAAGCTTTCTTT. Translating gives CASSLWARNTEAFF. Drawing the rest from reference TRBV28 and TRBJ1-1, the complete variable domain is DVKVTQSSRYLVKRTGEKVFLECVQDMDHENMFWYRQDPGLGLRLIYFSYDVKMKEKGDIPEGYSVSREKKERFSLILESASTNQTSMYLCASSLWARNTEAFFGQGTRLTVV.

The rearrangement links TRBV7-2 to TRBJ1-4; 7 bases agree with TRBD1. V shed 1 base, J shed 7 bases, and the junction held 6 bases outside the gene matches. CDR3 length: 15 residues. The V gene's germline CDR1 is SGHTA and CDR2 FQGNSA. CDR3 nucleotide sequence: TGTGCCAGCAGCTTAGTAGGAGGGGGCTCTGAAAAACTGTTTTTT. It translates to CASSLVGGGSEKLFF.

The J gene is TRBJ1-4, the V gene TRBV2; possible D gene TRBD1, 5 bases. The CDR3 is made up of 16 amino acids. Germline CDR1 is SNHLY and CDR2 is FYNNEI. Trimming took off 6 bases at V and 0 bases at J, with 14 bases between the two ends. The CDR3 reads CASSPRTRATNEKLFF. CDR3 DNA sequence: TGTGCCAGCAGCCCCCGGACACGCGCAACTAATGAAAAACTGTTTTTT. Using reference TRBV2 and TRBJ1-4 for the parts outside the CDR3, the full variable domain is EPEVTQTPSHQVTQMGQEVILRCVPISNHLYFYWYRQILGQKVEFLVSFYNNEISEKSEIFDDQFSVERPDGSNFTLKIRSTKLEDSAMYFCASSPRTRATNEKLFFGSGTQLSVL.

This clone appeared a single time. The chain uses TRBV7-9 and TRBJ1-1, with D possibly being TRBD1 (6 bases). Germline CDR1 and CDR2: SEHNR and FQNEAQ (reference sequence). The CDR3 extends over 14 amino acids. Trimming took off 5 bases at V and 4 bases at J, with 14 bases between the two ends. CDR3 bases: TGTGCCAGCAGCCCCGGGACACTACCCACTGAAGCTTTCTTT. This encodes CASSPGTLPTEAFF.

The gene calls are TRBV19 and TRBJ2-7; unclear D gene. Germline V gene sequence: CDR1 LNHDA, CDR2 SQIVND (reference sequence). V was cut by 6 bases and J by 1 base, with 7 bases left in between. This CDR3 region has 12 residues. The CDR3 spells CASSASSYEQYF. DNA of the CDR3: TGTGCCAGTAGCGCGAGTTCCTACGAGCAGTACTTC.

CDR3 nucleotides: TGTGCCAGCAGCTTAAGTACAGGGAATCAGCCCCAGCATTTT. Protein sequence: CASSLSTGNQPQHF. This rearrangement joins TRBV7-9 to TRBJ1-5; tentatively, D is TRBD1 (6 bases). This CDR3 has 14 amino acids. The germline gives CDR1 SEHNR, CDR2 FQNEAQ (reference sequence). V lost 2 bases and J lost 4, with 9 bases in between.

The CDR3 reads CASSQSTVSEAFF. The CDR3, as DNA: TGTGCCAGCAGCCAGTCGACAGTTTCTGAAGCTTTCTTT. The gene calls are TRBV9 and TRBJ1-1; TRBD1 might be the D (5 bases). In germline, CDR1 is SGDLS, CDR2 YYNGEE. The germline V and J ends were trimmed by 4 bases and 6 bases, with 13 bases remaining between them. CDR3 length: 13 residues.

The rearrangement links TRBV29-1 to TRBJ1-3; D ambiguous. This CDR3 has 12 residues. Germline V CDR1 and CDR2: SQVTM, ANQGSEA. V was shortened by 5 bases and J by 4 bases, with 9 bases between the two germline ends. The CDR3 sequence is CSVITYGNTIYF. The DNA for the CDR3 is TGCAGCGTTATTACTTACGGAAACACCATATATTTT.

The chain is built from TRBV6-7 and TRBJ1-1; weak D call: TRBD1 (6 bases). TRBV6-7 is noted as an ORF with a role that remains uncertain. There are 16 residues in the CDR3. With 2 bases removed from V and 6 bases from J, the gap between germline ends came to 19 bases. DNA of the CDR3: TGTGCCAGCAGTTACGGAACCGCCGGGGGGCCCGCTGAAGCTTTCTTT. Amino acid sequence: CASSYGTAGGPAEAFF.

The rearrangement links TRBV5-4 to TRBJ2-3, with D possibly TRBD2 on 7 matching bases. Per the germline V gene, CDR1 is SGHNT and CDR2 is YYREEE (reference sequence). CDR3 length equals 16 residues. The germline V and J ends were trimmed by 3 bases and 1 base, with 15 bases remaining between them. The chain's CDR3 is CASSSGGRAGTDTQYF. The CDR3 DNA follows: TGTGCCAGCAGCTCGGGGGGCAGGGCGGGCACAGATACGCAGTATTTT.